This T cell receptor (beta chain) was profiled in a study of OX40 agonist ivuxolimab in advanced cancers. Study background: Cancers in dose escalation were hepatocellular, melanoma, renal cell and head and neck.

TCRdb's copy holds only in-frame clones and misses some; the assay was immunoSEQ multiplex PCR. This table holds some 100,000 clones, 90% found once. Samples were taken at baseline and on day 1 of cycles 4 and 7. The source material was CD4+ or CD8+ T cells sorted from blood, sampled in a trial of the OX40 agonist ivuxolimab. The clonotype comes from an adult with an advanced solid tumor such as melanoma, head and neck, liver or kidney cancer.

CDR3 protein: CASSFQGNPGGAIETQYF. Here the CDR3 DNA reads TGTGCCAGCAGTTTTCAGGGTAACCCAGGGGGCGCGATTGAGACCCAGTACTTC. This chain connects TRBV27 to TRBJ2-5; TRBD1 agrees at 8 bases. The length of the CDR3 is 18 residues. Germline V gene lookup returns CDR1 MNHEY and CDR2 SMNVEV (reference sequence). V gave up 3 bases and J gave up 5 bases; unmatched junction bases: 17.